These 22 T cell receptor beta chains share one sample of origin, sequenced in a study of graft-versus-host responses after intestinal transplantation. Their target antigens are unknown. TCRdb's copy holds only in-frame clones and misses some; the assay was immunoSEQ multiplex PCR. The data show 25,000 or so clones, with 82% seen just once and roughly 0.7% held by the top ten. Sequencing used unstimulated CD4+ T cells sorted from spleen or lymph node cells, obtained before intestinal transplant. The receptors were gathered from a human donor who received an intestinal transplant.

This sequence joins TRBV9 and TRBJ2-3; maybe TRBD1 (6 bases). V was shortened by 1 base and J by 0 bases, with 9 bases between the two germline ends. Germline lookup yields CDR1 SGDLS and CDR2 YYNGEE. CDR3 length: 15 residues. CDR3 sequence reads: CASSVRGYSTDTQYF. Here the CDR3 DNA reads TGTGCCAGCAGCGTAAGGGGGTACAGCACAGATACGCAGTATTTT.

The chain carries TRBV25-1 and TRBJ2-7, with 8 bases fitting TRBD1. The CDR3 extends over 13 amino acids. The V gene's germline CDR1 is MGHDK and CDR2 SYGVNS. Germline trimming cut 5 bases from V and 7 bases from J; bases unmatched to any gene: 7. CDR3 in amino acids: CASSTRTGWEQYF. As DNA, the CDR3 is TGTGCCAGCAGTACCCGGACAGGGTGGGAGCAGTACTTC.

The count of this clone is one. CDR3 residues: CASSFFLSSYNEQFF. Here the CDR3 DNA reads TGTGCCAGCAGCTTCTTCCTTAGCTCCTACAATGAGCAGTTCTTC. The J gene is TRBJ2-1, the V gene TRBV5-4; D is uncertain. Trimming cost V 2 bases and J 0 bases, with 9 bases left between them. Germline CDR1 and CDR2: SGHNT and YYREEE (reference sequence). The CDR3 has 15 residues.

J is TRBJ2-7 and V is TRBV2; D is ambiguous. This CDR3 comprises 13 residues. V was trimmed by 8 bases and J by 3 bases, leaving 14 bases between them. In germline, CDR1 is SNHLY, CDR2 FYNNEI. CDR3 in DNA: TGTGCCAGCGGGAAGTTCCTACTCTACGAGCAGTACTTC. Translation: CASGKFLLYEQYF.

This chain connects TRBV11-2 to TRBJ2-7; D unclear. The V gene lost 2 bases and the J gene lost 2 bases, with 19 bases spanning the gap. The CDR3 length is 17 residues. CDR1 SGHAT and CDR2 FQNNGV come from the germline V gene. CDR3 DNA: TGTGCCAGCAGCTTACGCCTTACCCCTTTCCGGACCTACGAGCAGTACTTC. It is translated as CASSLRLTPFRTYEQYF. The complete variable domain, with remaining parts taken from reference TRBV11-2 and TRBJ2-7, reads EAGVAQSPRYKIIEKRQSVAFWCNPISGHATLYWYQQILGQGPKLLIQFQNNGVVDDSQLPKDRFSAERLKGVDSTLKIQPAKLEDSAVYLCASSLRLTPFRTYEQYFGPGTRLTVT.

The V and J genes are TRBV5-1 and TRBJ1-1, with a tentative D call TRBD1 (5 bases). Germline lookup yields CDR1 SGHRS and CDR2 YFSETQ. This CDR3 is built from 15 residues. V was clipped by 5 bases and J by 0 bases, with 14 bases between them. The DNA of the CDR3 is TGCGCCAGCAGGGAGCAGGGAGGGGTGAACACTGAAGCTTTCTTT. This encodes CASREQGGVNTEAFF.

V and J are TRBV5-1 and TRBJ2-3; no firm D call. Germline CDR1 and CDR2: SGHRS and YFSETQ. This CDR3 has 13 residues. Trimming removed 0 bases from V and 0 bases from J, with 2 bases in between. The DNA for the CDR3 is TGCGCCAGCAGCTTGGGTAGCACAGATACGCAGTATTTT. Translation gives CASSLGSTDTQYF. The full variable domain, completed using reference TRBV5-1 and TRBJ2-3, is KAGVTQTPRYLIKTRGQQVTLSCSPISGHRSVSWYQQTPGQGLQFLFEYFSETQRNKGNFPGRFSGRQFSNSRSEMNVSTLELGDSALYLCASSLGSTDTQYFGPGTRLTVL.

Here the CDR3 DNA reads TGTGCCAGCAGCTTATCCGGGACTAGGGATACGCAGTATTTT. Protein sequence: CASSLSGTRDTQYF. This rearrangement joins TRBV13 to TRBJ2-3, with 8 bases fitting TRBD2. The CDR3 has 14 residues. Germline V gene sequence: CDR1 PRHDT, CDR2 FYEKMQ (reference sequence). The junction had 4 bases not matched to a gene; V was cut back by 2 bases and J by 6 bases.

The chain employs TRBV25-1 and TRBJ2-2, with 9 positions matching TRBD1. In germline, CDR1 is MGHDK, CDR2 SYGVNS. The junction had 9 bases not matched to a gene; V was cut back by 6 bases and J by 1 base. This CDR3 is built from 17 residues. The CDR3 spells CASSPGTGRMNTGELFF. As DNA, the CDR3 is TGTGCCAGCAGCCCAGGGACAGGGAGGATGAACACCGGGGAGCTGTTTTTT.

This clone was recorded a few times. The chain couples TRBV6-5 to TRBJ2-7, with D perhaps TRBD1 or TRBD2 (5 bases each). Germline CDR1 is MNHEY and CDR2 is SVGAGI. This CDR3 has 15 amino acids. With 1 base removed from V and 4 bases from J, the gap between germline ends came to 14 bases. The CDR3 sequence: CASSYYPGPTYEQYF. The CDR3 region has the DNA TGTGCCAGCAGTTACTACCCGGGACCGACTTACGAGCAGTACTTC.

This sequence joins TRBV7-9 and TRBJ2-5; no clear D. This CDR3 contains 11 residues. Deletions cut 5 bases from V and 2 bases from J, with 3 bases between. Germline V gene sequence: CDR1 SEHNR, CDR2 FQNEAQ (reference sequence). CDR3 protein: CASSPQETQYF. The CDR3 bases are TGTGCCAGCAGCCCGCAAGAGACCCAGTACTTC.

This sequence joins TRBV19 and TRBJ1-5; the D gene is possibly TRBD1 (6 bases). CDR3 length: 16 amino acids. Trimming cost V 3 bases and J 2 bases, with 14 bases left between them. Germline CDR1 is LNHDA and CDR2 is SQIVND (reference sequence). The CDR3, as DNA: TGTGCCAGTAGTATTAAATGGGGGCAAGGCAATCAGCCCCAGCATTTT. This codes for CASSIKWGQGNQPQHF. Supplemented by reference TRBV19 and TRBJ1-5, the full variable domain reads DGGITQSPKYLFRKEGQNVTLSCEQNLNHDAMYWYRQDPGQGLRLIYYSQIVNDFQKGDIAEGYSVSREKKESFPLTVTSAQKNPTAFYLCASSIKWGQGNQPQHFGDGTRLSIL.

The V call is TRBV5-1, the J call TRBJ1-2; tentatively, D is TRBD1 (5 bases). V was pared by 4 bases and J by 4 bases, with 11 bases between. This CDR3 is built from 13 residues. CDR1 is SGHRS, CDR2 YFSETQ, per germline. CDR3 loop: CASSPQGGYGYTF. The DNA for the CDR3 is TGCGCCAGCAGCCCTCAGGGTGGCTATGGCTACACCTTC.

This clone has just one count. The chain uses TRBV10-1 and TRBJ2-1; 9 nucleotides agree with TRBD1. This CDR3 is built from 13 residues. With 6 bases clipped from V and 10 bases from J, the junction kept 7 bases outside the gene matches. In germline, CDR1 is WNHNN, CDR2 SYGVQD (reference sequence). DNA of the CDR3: TGCGCCAGCAGCCCCCTCGGGACAGGGGAGCAGTTCTTC. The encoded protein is CASSPLGTGEQFF.

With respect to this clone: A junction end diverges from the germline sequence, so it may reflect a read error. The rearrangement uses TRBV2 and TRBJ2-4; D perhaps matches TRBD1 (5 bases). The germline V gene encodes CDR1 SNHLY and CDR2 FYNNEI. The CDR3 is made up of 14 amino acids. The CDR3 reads CASSVRQRQEIRYF. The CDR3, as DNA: TGTGCCAGCAGTGTTAGACAGCGACAAGAGATTCGGTACTTC. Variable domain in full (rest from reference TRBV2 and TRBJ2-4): EPEVTQTPSHQVTQMGQEVILRCVPISNHLYFYWYRQILGQKVEFLVSFYNNEISEKSEIFDDQFSVERPDGSNFTLKIRSTKLEDSAMYFCASSVRQRQEIRYFGAGTRLSVL.

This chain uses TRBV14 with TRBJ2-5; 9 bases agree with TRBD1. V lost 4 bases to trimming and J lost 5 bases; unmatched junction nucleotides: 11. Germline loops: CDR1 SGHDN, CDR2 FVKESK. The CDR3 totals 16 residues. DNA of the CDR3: TGTGCCAGCAGCCGAATCCGGGACAGGGTTGATGAGACCCAGTACTTC. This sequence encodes CASSRIRDRVDETQYF.

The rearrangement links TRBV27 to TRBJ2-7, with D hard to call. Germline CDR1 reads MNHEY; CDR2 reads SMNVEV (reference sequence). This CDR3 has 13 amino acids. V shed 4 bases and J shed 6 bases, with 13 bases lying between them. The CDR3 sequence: CASSYLGSTEQYF. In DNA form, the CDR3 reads TGTGCCAGCAGTTATCTAGGGTCCACCGAGCAGTACTTC.

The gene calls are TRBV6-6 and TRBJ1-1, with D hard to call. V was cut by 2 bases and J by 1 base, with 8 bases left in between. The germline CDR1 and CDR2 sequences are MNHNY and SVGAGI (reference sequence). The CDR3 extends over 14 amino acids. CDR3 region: CASSYIHSNTEAFF. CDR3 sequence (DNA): TGTGCCAGCAGTTACATACACTCGAACACTGAAGCTTTCTTT.

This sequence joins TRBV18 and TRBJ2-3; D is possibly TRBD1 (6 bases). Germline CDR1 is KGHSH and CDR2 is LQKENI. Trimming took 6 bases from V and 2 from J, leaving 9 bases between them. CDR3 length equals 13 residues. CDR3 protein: CASSYRVTDTQYF. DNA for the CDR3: TGTGCCAGCTCGTACAGGGTCACAGATACGCAGTATTTT.

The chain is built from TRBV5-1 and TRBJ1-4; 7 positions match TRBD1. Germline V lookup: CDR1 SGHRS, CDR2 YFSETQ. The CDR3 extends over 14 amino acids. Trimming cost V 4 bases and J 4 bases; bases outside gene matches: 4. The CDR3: CASSLRTGNEKLFF. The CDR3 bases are TGCGCCAGCAGCCTCCGGACAGGTAATGAAAAACTGTTTTTT.

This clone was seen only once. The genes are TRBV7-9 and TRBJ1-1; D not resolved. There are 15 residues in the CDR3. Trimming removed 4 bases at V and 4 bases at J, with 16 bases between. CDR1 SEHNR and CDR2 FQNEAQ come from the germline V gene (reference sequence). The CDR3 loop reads CASSSTGVVVTEAFF. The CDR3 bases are TGTGCCAGCAGCTCCACGGGCGTGGTTGTCACTGAAGCTTTCTTT.

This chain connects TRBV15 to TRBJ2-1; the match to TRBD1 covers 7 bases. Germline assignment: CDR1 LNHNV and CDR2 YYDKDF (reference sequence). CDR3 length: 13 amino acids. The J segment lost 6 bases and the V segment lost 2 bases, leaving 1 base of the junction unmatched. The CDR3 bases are TGTGCCACCAGCAGACGACAGGGCAATGAGCAGTTCTTC. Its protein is CATSRRQGNEQFF. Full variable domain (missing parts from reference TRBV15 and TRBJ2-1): DAMVIQNPRYQVTQFGKPVTLSCSQTLNHNVMYWYQQKSSQAPKLLFHYYDKDFNNEADTPDNFQSRRPNTSFCFLDIRSPGLGDTAMYLCATSRRQGNEQFFGPGTRLTVL.